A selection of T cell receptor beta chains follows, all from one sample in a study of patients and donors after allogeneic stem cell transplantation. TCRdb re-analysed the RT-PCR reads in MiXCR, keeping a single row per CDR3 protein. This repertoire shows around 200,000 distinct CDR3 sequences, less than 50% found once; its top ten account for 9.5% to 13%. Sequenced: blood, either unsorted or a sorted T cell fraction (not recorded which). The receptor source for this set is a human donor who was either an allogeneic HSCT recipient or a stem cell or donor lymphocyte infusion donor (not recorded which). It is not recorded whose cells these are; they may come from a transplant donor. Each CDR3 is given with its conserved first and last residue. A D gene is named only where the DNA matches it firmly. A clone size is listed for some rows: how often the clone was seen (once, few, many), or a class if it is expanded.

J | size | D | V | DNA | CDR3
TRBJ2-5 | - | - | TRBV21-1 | TGTGCCAGCAGCAAACCCAGCGAATTTCAAGAGACCCAGTACTTC | CASSKPSEFQETQYF
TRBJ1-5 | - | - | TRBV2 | TGTGCCAGCTCGTCTGAGCCCTACGGAAATCAGCCCCAGCATTTT | CASSSEPYGNQPQHF
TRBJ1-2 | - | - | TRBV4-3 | TGCGCCAGCAGCATTCTAGGACAGCCGTCCGTCTTCTATGGCTACACCTTC | CASSILGQPSVFYGYTF
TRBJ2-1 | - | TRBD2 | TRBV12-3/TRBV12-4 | TGTGCCAGCAGTGTTTCGGGACTAGAGGGGTGGGGTGAGCAGTTCTTC | CASSVSGLEGWGEQFF
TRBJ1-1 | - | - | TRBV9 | TGTGCCAGCAGCGCCGGTCCAGAGACCAACACTGAAGCTTTCTTT | CASSAGPETNTEAFF
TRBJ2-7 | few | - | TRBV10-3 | TGTGCCAACGGGGGTTACGTCGGGGACGAGCAGTACTTC | CANGGYVGDEQYF
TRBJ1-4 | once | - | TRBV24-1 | TGTGCCACCAGTGACCCAGGGGACGGTGATGAAAAACTGTTTTTT | CATSDPGDGDEKLFF
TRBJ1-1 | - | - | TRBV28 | TGTGCCAGCAGTTTGGGGACACGACCTGAAGCTTTCTTT | CASSLGTRPEAFF
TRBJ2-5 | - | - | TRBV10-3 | TGTGCCATCAGCGTGGGAGCGAACCAAGAGACCCAGTACTTC | CAISVGANQETQYF
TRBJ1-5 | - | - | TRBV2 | TGTGCCAGCAGGGGGGGAGTTAGCAATCAGCCCCAGCATTTT | CASRGGVSNQPQHF
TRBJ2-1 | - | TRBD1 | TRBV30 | TGTGCCTGGAGTTCCGGGACAGACAATGAGCAGTTCTTC | CAWSSGTDNEQFF
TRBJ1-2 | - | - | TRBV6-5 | TGTGCCAGCAGTAGACGGGACCAGCGGTATGGCTACACCTTC | CASSRRDQRYGYTF
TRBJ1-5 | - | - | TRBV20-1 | TGCAGTGCCAGAGGCGGGAACAATCAGCCCCAGCATTTT | CSARGGNNQPQHF
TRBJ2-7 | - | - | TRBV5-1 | TGCGCCAGCAGCTTGGACCCGGGACGGTCCTCCTACGAGCAGTACTTC | CASSLDPGRSSYEQYF
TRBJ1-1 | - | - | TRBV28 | TGTGCCAGCAGGGTTACAGGGATCGCTGAAGCTTTCTTT | CASRVTGIAEAFF
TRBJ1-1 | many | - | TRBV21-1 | TGTGCCAGCAGCCAGGGTGTGACTGAAGCTTTCTTT | CASSQGVTEAFF
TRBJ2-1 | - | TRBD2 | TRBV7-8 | TGTGCCAGCAGCCCCATAGCGGGGGGGCACTACAATGAGCAGTTCTTC | CASSPIAGGHYNEQFF
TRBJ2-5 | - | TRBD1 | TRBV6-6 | TGTGCCAGCAGGGATGGGACAGGGATCCAAGAGACCCAGTACTTC | CASRDGTGIQETQYF
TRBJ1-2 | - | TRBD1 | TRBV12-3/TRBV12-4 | TGTGCCAGCAGCCGAAGGAGGGGGCCCTATGGCTACACCTTC | CASSRRRGPYGYTF
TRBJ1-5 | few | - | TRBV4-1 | TGCGCCAGCAGCCAAGGACCGCTCAATCAGCCCCAGCATTTT | CASSQGPLNQPQHF
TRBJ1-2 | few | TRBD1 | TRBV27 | TGTGCCAGCAGTCCCACAGGGGGCCGGGGCTACACCTTC | CASSPTGGRGYTF
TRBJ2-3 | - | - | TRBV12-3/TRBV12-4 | TGTGCCAGCAGTTCGGCCAAACTCACAGATACGCAGTATTTT | CASSSAKLTDTQYF
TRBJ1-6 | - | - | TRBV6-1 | TGTGCCAGCAGTGAAGTGCAGTCCCGTAATTCACCCCTCCACTTT | CASSEVQSRNSPLHF
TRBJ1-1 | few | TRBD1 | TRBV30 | TGTGCCTGGAGTGGGACAGGGTATTTGGACACTGAAGCTTTCTTT | CAWSGTGYLDTEAFF
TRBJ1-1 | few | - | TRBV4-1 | TGCGCCAGCAGCCAAGAAAATGGACGGGGGATAAACACTGAAGCTTTCTTT | CASSQENGRGINTEAFF
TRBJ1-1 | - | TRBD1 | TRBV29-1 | TGCAGCGTTGGCGGACAGGGGCTAGGCACTGAAGCTTTCTTT | CSVGGQGLGTEAFF
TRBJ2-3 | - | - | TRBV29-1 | TGCAGCGTTGAAGACTTTCCTAACCGGTATTTT | CSVEDFPNRYF
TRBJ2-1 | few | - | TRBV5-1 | TGCGCCAGCAGCTTGTATGCGACGAATGAGCAGTTCTTC | CASSLYATNEQFF
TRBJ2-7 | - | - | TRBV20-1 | TGCAGTGCTAGTCGGGACAACTACGAGCAGTACTTC | CSASRDNYEQYF
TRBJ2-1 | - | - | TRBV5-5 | TGTGCCAGCAGCTTTTCGAGAGACAATGAGCAGTTCTTC | CASSFSRDNEQFF
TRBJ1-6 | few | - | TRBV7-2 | TGTGCCAGCAGCCTCATCGGTTCACCCCTCCACTTT | CASSLIGSPLHF
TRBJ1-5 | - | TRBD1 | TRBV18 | TGTGCCAGCTCACCGGGACAGGGCCCGAATCAGCCCCAGCATTTT | CASSPGQGPNQPQHF
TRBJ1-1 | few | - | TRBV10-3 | TGTGCCATCCTCGCCCTCGGCGAAGCTTTCTTT | CAILALGEAFF
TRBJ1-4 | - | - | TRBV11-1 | TGTGCCAGCAGTGCTAATCCTGCAACTAATGAAAAACTGTTTTTT | CASSANPATNEKLFF
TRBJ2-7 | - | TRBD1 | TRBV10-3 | TGTGCCATCTCAAAAGTTACCCCGGGACAGGGGGCTCGGCAGTACTTC | CAISKVTPGQGARQYF
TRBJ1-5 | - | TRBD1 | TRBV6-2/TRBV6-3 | TGTGCCAGCAGTCGGACAGGCAGCATCAATCAGCCCCAGCATTTT | CASSRTGSINQPQHF
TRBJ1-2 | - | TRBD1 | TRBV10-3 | TGTGCCATCAGCCCACAGGGGAACTATGGCTACACCTTC | CAISPQGNYGYTF
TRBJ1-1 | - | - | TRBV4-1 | TGCGCCAGCAGCATCCGGGACCAGGGCGCTGAAGCTTTCTTT | CASSIRDQGAEAFF
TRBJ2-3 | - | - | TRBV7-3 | TGTGCCAGCAGCTTAAATGGACCAGATACGCAGTATTTT | CASSLNGPDTQYF
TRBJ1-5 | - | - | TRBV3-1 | TGTGCCAGCAGCCAAGGCCGGGGCCCATATAGCAATCAGCCCCAGCATTTT | CASSQGRGPYSNQPQHF
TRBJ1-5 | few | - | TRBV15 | TGTGCCACCGGGTCGGGTCAGCCCCAGCATTTT | CATGSGQPQHF
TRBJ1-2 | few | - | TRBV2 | TGTGCCAGCAGTGACTTTCGACAGGCTAACTATGGCTACACCTTC | CASSDFRQANYGYTF
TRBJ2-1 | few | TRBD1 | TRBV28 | TGTGCCAGCAGTGACAGGGGCACTACTAGGAATGAGCAGTTCTTC | CASSDRGTTRNEQFF
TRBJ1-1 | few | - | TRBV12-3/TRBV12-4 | TGTGCCAGCAGTTTGGACGATTCGAACACTGAAGCTTTCTTT | CASSLDDSNTEAFF
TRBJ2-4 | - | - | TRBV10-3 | TGTGCCATCAGTGAAGAAATCTCCCCGGGCATTCAGTACTTC | CAISEEISPGIQYF
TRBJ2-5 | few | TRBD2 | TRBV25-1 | TGTGCCAGCAGTGAGGGAGGGTCCCAAGAGACCCAGTACTTC | CASSEGGSQETQYF
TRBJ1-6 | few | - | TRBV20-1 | TGCAGTGCTAGACGGACAGCGTGGAATTCACCCCTCCACTTT | CSARRTAWNSPLHF
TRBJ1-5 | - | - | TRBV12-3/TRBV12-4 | TGTGCCAGCAGTTTAGCGCAGGGGACTCGGCATTTT | CASSLAQGTRHF
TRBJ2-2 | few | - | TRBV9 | TGTGCCAGCAGCCCGCGATTGAACACCGGGGAGCTGTTTTTT | CASSPRLNTGELFF
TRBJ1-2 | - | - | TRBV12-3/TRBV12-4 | TGTGCCAGCAGTTCTGCCCCTGGGTTGAACTATGGCTACACCTTC | CASSSAPGLNYGYTF
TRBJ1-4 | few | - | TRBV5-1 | TGCGCCAGCAGCTCGGGGTCAGAAATTAATGAAAAACTGTTTTTT | CASSSGSEINEKLFF